A selection of T cell receptor beta chains follows, all from one sample in a study of graft-versus-host responses after intestinal transplantation. Libraries were prepared by immunoSEQ multiplex PCR; TCRdb keeps only in-frame clonotypes and omits some of them. The sample holds more than 50,000 clones, roughly nine tenths seen once. The source material was ileum tissue, sampled roughly 390 days after transplant. The source of these receptors is a human patient who received an intestinal transplant, so some T cells may come from the graft donor. Both conserved end residues are part of each CDR3.

j_call v_call cdr3_aa
TRBJ2-7 TRBV7-2 CASSYTLGSYEQYF
TRBJ2-7 TRBV29-1 CSAARGGEYEQYF
TRBJ2-5 TRBV5-1 CASSLAGHKTQYF
TRBJ2-7 TRBV6-1 CASSEWTGRFGQYF
TRBJ2-7 TRBV7-8 CASSPPGTGLISYEQYF
TRBJ2-3 TRBV5-4 CASSLGAGGYADTQYF
TRBJ2-5 TRBV5-1 CASSPLDSQETQYF
TRBJ2-7 TRBV5-1 CASSLGLGLRPFSYEQYF
TRBJ1-1 TRBV6-5 CASSRPPGYNTEAFF
TRBJ2-5 TRBV28 CASSLVGVGETQYF
TRBJ2-7 TRBV4-1 CASSQDRGVFSYEQYF
TRBJ2-7 TRBV28 CASSWTGGHEQYF
TRBJ2-7 TRBV14 CASSQAAGGEQYF